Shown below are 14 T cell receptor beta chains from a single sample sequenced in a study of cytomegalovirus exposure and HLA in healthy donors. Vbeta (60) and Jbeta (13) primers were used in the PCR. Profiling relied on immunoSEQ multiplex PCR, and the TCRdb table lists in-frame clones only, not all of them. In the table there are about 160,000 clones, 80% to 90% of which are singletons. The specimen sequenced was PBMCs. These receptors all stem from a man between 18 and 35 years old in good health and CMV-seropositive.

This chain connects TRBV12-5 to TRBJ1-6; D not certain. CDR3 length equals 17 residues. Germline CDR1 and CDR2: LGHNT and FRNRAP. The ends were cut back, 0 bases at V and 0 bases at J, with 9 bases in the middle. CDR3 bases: TGTGCTAGTGGTTTGGTAGAGAGAAGCTCCTATAATTCACCCCTCCACTTT. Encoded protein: CASGLVERSSYNSPLHF.

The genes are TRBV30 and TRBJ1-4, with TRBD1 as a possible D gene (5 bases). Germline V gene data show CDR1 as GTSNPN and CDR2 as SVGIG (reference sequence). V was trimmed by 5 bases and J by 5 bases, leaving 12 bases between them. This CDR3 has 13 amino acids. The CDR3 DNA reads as TGTGCCTGGCAAGACAGCGGGAATGAAAAACTGTTTTTT. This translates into CAWQDSGNEKLFF. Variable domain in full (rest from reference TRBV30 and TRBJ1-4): SQTIHQWPATLVQPVGSPLSLECTVEGTSNPNLYWYRQAAGRGLQLLFYSVGIGQISSEVPQNLSASRPQDRQFILSSKKLLLSDSGFYLCAWQDSGNEKLFFGSGTQLSVL.

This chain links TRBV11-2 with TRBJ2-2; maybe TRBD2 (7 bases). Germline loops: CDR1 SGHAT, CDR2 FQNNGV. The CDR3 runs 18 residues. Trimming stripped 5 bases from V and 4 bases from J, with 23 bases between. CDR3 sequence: CASSLRFRGGIPTGELFF. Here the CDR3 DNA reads TGTGCCAGCAGCCTCCGATTTAGGGGGGGTATACCCACCGGGGAGCTGTTTTTT.

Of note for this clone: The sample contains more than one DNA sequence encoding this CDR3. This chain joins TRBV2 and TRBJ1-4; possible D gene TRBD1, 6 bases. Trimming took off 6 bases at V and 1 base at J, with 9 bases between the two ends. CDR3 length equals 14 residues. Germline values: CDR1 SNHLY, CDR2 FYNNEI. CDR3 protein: CASSVQGTNEKLFF. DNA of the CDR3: TGTGCCAGCAGCGTACAGGGAACTAATGAAAAACTGTTTTTT.

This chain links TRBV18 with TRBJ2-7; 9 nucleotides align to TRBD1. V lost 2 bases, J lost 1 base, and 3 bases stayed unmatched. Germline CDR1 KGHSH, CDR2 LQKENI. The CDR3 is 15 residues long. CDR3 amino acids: CASSPWDRVSYEQYF. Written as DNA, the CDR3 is TGTGCCAGCTCACCATGGGACAGGGTATCCTACGAGCAGTACTTC.

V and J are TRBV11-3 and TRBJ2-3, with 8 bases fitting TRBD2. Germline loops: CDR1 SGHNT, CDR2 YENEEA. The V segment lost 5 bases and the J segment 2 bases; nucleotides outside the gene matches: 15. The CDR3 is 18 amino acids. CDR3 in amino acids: CASSIKRGTPLNTDTQYF. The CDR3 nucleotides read TGTGCCAGCAGCATTAAGCGGGGGACGCCTCTTAACACAGATACGCAGTATTTT.

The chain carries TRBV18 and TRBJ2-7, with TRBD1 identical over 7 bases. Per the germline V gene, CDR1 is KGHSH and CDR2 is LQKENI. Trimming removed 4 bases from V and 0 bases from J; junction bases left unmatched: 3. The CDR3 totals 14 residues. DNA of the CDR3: TGTGCCAGCTCACGTCGGGACAGCTCCTACGAGCAGTACTTC. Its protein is CASSRRDSSYEQYF. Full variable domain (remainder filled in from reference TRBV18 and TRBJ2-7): NAGVMQNPRHLVRRRGQEARLRCSPMKGHSHVYWYRQLPEEGLKFMVYLQKENIIDESGMPKERFSAEFPKEGPSILRIQQVVRGDSAAYFCASSRRDSSYEQYFGPGTRLTVT.

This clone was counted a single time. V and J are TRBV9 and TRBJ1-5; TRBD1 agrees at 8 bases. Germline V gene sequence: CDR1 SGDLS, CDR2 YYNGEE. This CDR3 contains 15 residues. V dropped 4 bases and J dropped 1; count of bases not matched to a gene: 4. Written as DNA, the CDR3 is TGTGCCAGCAGCCTCCAGGGGGCGAGCAATCAGCCCCAGCATTTT. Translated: CASSLQGASNQPQHF.

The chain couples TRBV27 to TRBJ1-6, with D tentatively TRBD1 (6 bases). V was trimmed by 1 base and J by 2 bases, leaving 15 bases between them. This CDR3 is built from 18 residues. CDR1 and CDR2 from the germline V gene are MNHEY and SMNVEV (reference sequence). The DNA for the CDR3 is TGTGCCAGCAGTTTATACAGGGATGGTAGGGCCTATAATTCACCCCTCCACTTT. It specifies CASSLYRDGRAYNSPLHF.

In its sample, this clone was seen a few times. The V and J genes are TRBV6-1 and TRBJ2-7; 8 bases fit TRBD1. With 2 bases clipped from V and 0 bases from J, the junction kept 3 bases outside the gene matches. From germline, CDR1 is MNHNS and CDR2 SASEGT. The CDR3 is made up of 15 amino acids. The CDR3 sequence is CASSEQGAASYEQYF. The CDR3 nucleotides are TGTGCCAGCAGTGAACAGGGGGCTGCCTCCTACGAGCAGTACTTC.

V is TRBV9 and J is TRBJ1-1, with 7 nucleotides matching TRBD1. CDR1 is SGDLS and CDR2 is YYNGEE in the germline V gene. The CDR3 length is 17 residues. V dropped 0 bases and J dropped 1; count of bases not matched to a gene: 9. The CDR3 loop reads CASSVDPGGTSNTEAFF. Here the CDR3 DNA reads TGTGCCAGCAGCGTAGATCCAGGGGGGACGTCGAACACTGAAGCTTTCTTT.

The CDR3, as DNA: TGTGCCAGCAGTTCTAGCGGGGGCACCTACGAGCAGTACTTC. Protein: CASSSSGGTYEQYF. V usage is TRBV27 and J usage is TRBJ2-7, with 10 bases lining up with TRBD2. The ends lost 4 bases at V and 2 bases at J; junction bases unmatched: 2. This CDR3 spans 14 amino acids. CDR1 is MNHEY and CDR2 is SMNVEV in the germline V gene (reference sequence).

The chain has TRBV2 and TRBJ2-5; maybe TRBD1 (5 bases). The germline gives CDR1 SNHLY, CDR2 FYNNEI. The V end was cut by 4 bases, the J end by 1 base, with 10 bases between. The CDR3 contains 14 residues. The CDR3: CASSAGHVQETQYF. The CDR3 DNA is TGTGCCAGCAGTGCAGGACATGTCCAAGAGACCCAGTACTTC.

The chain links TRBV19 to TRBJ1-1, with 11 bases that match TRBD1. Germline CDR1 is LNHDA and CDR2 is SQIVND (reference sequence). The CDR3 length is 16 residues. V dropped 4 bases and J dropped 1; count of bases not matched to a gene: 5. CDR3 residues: CASSTRTGGRNTEAFF. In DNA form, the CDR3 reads TGTGCCAGTAGTACTCGGACAGGGGGCCGGAACACTGAAGCTTTCTTT.